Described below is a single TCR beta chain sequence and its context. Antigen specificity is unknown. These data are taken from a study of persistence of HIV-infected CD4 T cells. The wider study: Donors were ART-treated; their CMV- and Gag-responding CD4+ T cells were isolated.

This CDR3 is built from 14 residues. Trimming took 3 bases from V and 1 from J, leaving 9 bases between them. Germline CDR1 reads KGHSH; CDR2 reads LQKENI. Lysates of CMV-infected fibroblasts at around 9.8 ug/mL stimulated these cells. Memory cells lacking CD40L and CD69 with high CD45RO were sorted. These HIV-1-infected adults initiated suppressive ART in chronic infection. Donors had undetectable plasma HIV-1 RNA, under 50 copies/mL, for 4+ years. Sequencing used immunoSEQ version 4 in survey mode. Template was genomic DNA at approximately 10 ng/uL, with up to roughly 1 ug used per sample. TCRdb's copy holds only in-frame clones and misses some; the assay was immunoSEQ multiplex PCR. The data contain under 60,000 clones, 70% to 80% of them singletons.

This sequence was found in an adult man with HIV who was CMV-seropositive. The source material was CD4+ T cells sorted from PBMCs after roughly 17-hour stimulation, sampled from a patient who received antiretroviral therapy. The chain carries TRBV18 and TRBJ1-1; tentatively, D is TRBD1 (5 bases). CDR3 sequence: CASSPSGANTEAFF. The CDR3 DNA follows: TGTGCCAGCTCACCTTCTGGGGCGAACACTGAAGCTTTCTTT. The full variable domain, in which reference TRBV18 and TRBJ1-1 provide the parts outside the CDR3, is NAGVMQNPRHLVRRRGQEARLRCSPMKGHSHVYWYRQLPEEGLKFMVYLQKENIIDESGMPKERFSAEFPKEGPSILRIQQVVRGDSAAYFCASSPSGANTEAFFGQGTRLTVV.